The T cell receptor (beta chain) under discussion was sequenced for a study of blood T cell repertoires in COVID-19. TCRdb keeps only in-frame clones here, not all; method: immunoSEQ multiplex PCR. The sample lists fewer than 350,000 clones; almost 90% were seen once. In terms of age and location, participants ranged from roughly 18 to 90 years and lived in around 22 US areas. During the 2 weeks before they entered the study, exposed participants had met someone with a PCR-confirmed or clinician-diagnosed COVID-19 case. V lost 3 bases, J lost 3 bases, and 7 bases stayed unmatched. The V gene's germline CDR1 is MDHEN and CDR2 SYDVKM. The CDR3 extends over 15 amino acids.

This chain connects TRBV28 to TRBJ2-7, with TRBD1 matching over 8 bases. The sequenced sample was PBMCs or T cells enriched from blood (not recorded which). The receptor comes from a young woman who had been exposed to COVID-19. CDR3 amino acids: CASSLPRGLSYEQYF. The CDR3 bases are TGTGCCAGCAGTTTGCCCAGGGGGCTGAGCTACGAGCAGTACTTC.